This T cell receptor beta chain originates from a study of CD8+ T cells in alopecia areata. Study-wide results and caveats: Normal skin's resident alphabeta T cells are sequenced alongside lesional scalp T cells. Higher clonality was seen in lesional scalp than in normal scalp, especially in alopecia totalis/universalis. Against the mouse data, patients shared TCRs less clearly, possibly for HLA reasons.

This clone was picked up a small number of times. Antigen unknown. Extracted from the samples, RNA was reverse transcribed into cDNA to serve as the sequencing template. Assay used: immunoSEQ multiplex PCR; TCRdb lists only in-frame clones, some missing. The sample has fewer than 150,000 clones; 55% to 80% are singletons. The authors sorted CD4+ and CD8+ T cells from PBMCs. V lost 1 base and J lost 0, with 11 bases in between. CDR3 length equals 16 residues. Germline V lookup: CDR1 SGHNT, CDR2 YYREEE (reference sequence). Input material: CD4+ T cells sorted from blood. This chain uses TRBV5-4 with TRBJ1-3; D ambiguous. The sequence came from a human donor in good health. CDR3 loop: CASSLSLLNSGNTIYF. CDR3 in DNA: TGTGCCAGCAGCTTGTCACTCCTGAACTCTGGAAACACCATATATTTT.